This T cell receptor (beta chain) was documented in a study of regulatory T cells in long-lasting Graves disease (dated by TCRdb to about 2021). The study in broad terms: Newly diagnosed Graves' disease patients had taken antithyroid drugs for less than 3 months. This study used TCR sequencing and RNA sequencing of peripheral blood to compare persistent Graves' disease patients against newly diagnosed Graves' disease patients. The study was registered as a clinical trial and conducted in China. TCR sequencing covered 13 persistent and 20 newly diagnosed Graves' disease patients, around 35 samples in total. Results and caveats for the whole study, not just this receptor: As a limitation, the authors acknowledged that the small sample size may reduce accuracy. Preferential use of TRBV28, TRBJ1-2 and TRBJ2-5 was observed in persistent disease, whereas TRBV20-1 and TRBJ2-1 were favored in newly diagnosed disease. Sequencing and analysis were limited to the TCR beta chain. More public clonotypes were shared among persistent patients (over 2,500) than among newly diagnosed patients (under 1,000). Because the primary lesion, thyroid tissue, could not be accessed, the study looked at peripheral blood alone. Persistent Graves' disease patients showed lower TCR Shannon entropy and fewer highly expanded clones than newly diagnosed patients, suggesting clonal expansion.

The germline V gene encodes CDR1 LGHNA and CDR2 YNFKEQ. There are 16 amino acids in the CDR3, from cysteine to phenylalanine inclusive. Left in the record is the CDR3 DNA by itself, 48 bases read in frame from the first base. The V end gives up 2 bases and the J end 6 bases, leaving 9 bases in the junction not matched to a gene. In the paper's terms, the time point label means: newly diagnosed GD, antithyroid drugs for less than 3 months. For both TCR sequencing and RNA sequencing, RNA was extracted from PBMCs using TRIzol. The diagnosis of Graves' disease followed American Thyroid Association guidelines. The patients came from an endocrinology department in Xi'an, China. Each patient gave 7 to 9.5 milliliters of peripheral blood, collected in an EDTA anticoagulant tube. Ficoll Paque Plus density gradient separation was used to isolate PBMCs, and no further T cell sorting was performed. An Agilent 2100 Bioanalyzer and agarose gel were used to check RNA quality, and a NanoDrop 2000 was used to measure RNA concentration.

Libraries were built with multiplex PCR. Sequencing was carried out with an Illumina HiSeq 4000. iRepertoire HTBI primers and Arm-PCR amplification of CDR3 regions were used to construct TCR beta libraries. Before sequencing, the PCR products went through gel purification. As for the authors' bioinformatics: Across samples, around 58 TRBV and roughly 13 TRBJ segments were identified and used for gene usage analysis of CDR3 amino acid clonotypes. COPE and FqMerger were used to merge filtered high-quality paired reads into contigs. BLAST was used to align contigs to IMGT TRBV, TRBD and TRBJ reference genes, with CDR3 defined following IMGT. Clonotypes above 0.1% frequency were classified as highly expanded clones. Shannon entropy served as the measure of repertoire diversity, while the Gini coefficient captured V-J evenness. Clonotypes shared by more than one individual were considered public. The public reads were quality trimmed at Q25 with fastp and then assembled into clones with MiXCR by TCRdb, keeping productive beta chains. Rows matching on CDR3 protein sequence are summarized as one entry with the most common DNA and genes. The V and J calls shown here were made by TCRdb, not taken from the authors' results. For this sample there are about 450,000 distinct CDR3 sequences; 14% appear just once. Approximately 17% of the sample rests with the top ten.

A remark on this clonotype: No cognate antigen has been identified for it. No quality values exist for individual bases; no much larger clone is one base distant.

This same sample was also part of a study on T cells in Graves' hyperthyroidism and ophthalmopathy. The second study reports: Stable Graves' hyperthyroidism was defined as no progression to ophthalmopathy during 18 months of follow-up. The hyperthyroidism patients were between 18 and 65 years old and newly diagnosed, with a disease duration of less than 2 months. Any patient with an uncontrolled infection, another autoimmune disease, pregnancy or lactation was excluded. Diagnoses were based on clinical symptoms, serum thyroxine and TRAb, thyroid ultrasound and orbital computed tomography. The TCR CDR3 was subjected to a first round of RT-PCR using the HTBI primer set and the Qiagen OneStep RT-PCR kit. Most expanded thyroid clonotypes (frequency above 0.001) were also detected in blood, suggesting blood repertoires may reflect thyroid immune responses. In cross-validation, a model built on a 13 V-J signature told ophthalmopathy apart from stable hyperthyroidism with 85% to 90% sensitivity and 81% to 82% specificity, and in testing the same model reached 80%/75%. In validation, the model predicted progression to ophthalmopathy with about 71% sensitivity and 72.22% specificity, a median of around 6.6 months before onset. TCR V-J signatures able to tell the groups apart were searched for in a discovery cohort of 95 to 100 patients, of whom over 40 had Graves' ophthalmopathy and roughly 57 had stable Graves' hyperthyroidism. Whether ophthalmopathy could be predicted prospectively was tested in an independent validation cohort made up of 18 to 20 hyperthyroidism patients plus 17 patients who later progressed to ophthalmopathy. The 75 to 100 discovery patients were randomly split 7:3 into training and test sets. The study also compared thyroid tissue and blood T-cell repertoires from about six Graves' hyperthyroidism patients. Once sampling was done, hyperthyroidism patients were given methimazole at a starting dose of 30 mg daily, whereas ophthalmopathy patients were given high-dose intravenous methylprednisolone. Libraries were constructed in a second round of multiplex PCR, after which size selection and purification were carried out. Paired-end sequencing of the libraries was performed with 100 bp reads on an Illumina HiSeq2000. SOAPnuke was used to process the raw data, removing reads that contained adapters or uncalled bases, had a mean Phred below 15, or lacked an exact match to the constant primer or identifier. High-quality paired reads were merged with COPE v1.2.5, and unique nucleotide sequences were defined as clonotypes. MiTCR v1.1 was used to align the clonotypes against IMGT TRBV, TRBD and TRBJ reference segments. The analysis included only V-J combinations with a frequency above 0.0001, which together covered over 98% of the repertoires. The TCS score was defined as the ratio of F50 (clonal expansion) to E x V (chaos), calculated using BLOSUM62-based TCRdist between CDR3 peptides within each V-J. Welch's t-statistics and random forest reduced approximately 520 V-J features to roughly 13, which were used in a naive Bayes classifier (R e1071). Sample size was not statistically predetermined, and blinding of investigators to group allocation was not performed. According to the paper, TCR Vbeta CDR3 sequencing was carried out on about 140 peripheral blood samples, which came from 40 to 45 ophthalmopathy, 75 to 80 hyperthyroidism and approximately 17 progressor patients.

This sequence uses TRBV4-2 and TRBJ2-2; 7 central nucleotides agree with TRBD2. The receptor's source is a woman in her forties or fifties with Graves disease. Donor details come from another sample of the same person, matched by shared clones. Sequenced material: peripheral blood mononuclear cells (PBMCs), taken at new diagnosis, from a patient treated with antithyroid drugs. CDR3 reads: CASSQSYYAGAGELFF. The DNA is TGTGCCAGCAGCCAATCATACTACGCGGGAGCCGGGGAGCTGTTTTTT.